This T cell receptor (beta chain) emerged from a study of T cells in tumors after PD-1 blockade. Whole-study context: Daily vismodegib 150 mg continued in a subset of anti-PD-1-treated patients. Blood samples averaged around 110,000 templates (range roughly 21,000-290,000) and more than 35,000 unique clonotypes.

Template: tumor biopsy or peripheral blood genomic DNA, roughly 600-6,004 ng per sample. Germline V gives CDR1 SGHVS, CDR2 FNYEAQ. V lost 1 base to trimming and J lost 7 bases; unmatched junction nucleotides: 10. CDR3 length: 16 residues. Only in-frame clones appear in the TCRdb table, and some are missing; sequencing was by immunoSEQ multiplex PCR. The table shows fewer than 35,000 clones, with over 75% occurring only once. Material: PBMCs, obtained before anti-PD-1 treatment. The chain joins TRBV7-6 to TRBJ2-1; 7 bases fit TRBD2. The clonotype comes from a human donor with basal cell carcinoma. Here the CDR3 DNA reads TGTGCCAGCAGCTTAGGGAGTGGGAGGGCCCAGAATGAGCAGTTCTTC. Translation gives CASSLGSGRAQNEQFF. Based on the CDR3 plus reference TRBV7-6 and TRBJ2-1, the full variable domain is GAGVSQSPRYKVTKRGQDVALRCDPISGHVSLYWYRQALGQGPEFLTYFNYEAQQDKSGLPNDRFSAERPEGSISTLTIQRTEQRDSAMYRCASSLGSGRAQNEQFFGPGTRLTVL.